The source of this TCR beta chain is a study of T-cell memory formation after mild COVID-19. Whole-study context: Across donors, TCR clusters were largely donor specific. Study outcomes and limitations: Contracting clones, day 15 to 85, had balanced CD4/CD8, and later expanders favored CD4+.

The TCR alpha and TCR beta cDNA libraries, bearing sample barcodes and UMIs, were generated by 5'RACE using constant-segment primers. One entry per CDR3 protein, called by TCRdb with MiXCR from the 5' RACE reads. The sample includes about 150,000 distinct CDR3 sequences, roughly 15% of them seen just once. Germline V lookup: CDR1 PRHDT, CDR2 FYEKMQ (reference sequence). This CDR3 is built from 16 residues. Trimming took 5 bases from V and 2 from J; bases not matched to a gene: 9. About this clonotype: The antigen remains unidentified.

Sequencing input: PBMCs or a T cell subset sorted from them (not recorded which). The TCR comes from an adult woman who had mild COVID-19 (a few samples of this study predate the infection). Cell type and time point are not known. The chain has TRBV13 and TRBJ2-3; the match to TRBD2 covers 8 bases. The CDR3 nucleotides are TGTGCCAGCAGCGTTACTAGCGGAGGACACACAGATACGCAGTATTTT. This codes for CASSVTSGGHTDTQYF.